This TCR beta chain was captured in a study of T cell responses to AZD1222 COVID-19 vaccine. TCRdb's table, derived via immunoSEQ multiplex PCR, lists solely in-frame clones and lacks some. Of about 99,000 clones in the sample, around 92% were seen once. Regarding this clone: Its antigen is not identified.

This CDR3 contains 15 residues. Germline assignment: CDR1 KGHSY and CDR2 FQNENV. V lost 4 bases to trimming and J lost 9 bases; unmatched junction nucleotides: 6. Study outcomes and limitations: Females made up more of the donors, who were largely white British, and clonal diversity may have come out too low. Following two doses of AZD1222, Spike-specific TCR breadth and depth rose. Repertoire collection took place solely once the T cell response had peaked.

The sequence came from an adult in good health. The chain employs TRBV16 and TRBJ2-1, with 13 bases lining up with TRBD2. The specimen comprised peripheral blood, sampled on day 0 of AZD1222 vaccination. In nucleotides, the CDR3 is TGTGCCAGCAGCCCTCGGACTAGCGGGAGTAGTGAGCAGTTCTTC. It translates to CASSPRTSGSSEQFF. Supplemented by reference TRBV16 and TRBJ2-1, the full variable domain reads GEEVAQTPKHLVRGEGQKAKLYCAPIKGHSYVFWYQQVLKNEFKFLISFQNENVFDETGMPKERFSAKCLPNSPCSLEIQATKLEDSAVYFCASSPRTSGSSEQFFGPGTRLTVL.